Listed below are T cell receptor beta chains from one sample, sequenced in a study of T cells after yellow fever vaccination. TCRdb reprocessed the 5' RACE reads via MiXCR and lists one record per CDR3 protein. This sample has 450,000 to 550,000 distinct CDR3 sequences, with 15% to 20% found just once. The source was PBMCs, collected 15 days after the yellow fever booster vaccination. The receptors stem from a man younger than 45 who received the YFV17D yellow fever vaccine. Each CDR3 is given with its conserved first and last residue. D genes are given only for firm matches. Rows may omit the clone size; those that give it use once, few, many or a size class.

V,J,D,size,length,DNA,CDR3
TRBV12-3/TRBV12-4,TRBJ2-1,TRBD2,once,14,TGTGCCAGCAGTTTAAGCGGGGACCACAATGAGCAGTTCTTC,CASSLSGDHNEQFF
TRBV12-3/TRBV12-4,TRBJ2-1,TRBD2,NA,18,TGTGCCAGCAGTTTATCCGGGAAACTAGCGGGAGAAAACAATGAGCAGTTCTTC,CASSLSGKLAGENNEQFF
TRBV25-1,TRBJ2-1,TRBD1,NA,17,TGTGCCAGCAGAGAAGCGGGGACAGGGGGCTCCTACAATGAGCAGTTCTTC,CASREAGTGGSYNEQFF
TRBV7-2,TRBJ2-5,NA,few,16,TGTGCCAGCAGCTTAGCGGACCGGCAGACGAAAGAGACCCAGTACTTC,CASSLADRQTKETQYF
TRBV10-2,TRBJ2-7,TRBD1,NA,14,TGCGCCAGCAGTGATTGGACAGGGGTTAACGAGCAGTACTTC,CASSDWTGVNEQYF
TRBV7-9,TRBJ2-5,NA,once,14,TGTGCCAGCAGTCGTAGGACTCGTCAAGAGACCCAGTACTTC,CASSRRTRQETQYF
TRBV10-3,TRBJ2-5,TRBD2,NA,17,TGTGCCATCAGCCGGTCTCTAGCGGGAGGAGACCAAGAGACCCAGTACTTC,CAISRSLAGGDQETQYF
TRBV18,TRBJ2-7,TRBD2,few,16,TGTGCCAGCTCGCTCGAGACTAGCGGGAACCCCTACGAGCAGTACTTC,CASSLETSGNPYEQYF
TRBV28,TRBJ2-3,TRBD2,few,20,TGTGCCAGCAGTTACCCCTATTCAGCGACTAGCGGGAGGTCCACAGATACGCAGTATTTT,CASSYPYSATSGRSTDTQYF
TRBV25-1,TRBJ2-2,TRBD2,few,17,TGTGCCAGCAGTGAAAAGAGGCTAGCGGGAGTAATCGGGGAGCTGTTTTTT,CASSEKRLAGVIGELFF
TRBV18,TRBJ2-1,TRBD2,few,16,TGTGCCAGCTCAGAGACACCGCTAGCGGCCATAAATGAGCAGTTCTTC,CASSETPLAAINEQFF
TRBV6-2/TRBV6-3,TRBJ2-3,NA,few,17,TGTGCCAGCAGTTCTTCACTCCTGGCTCCTCGCACAGATACGCAGTATTTT,CASSSSLLAPRTDTQYF
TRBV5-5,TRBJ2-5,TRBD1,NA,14,TGTGCCAGCAGCCCCCGGGACAGTGGGGAGACCCAGTACTTC,CASSPRDSGETQYF
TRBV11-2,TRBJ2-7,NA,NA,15,TGTGCCAGCAGCTTAATTCACAGCAAGCCCGACGAGCAGTACTTC,CASSLIHSKPDEQYF
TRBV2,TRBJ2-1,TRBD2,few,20,TGTGCCAGCAGCACCAGACGGGGGACTAGCGGGAGGGTGTCCTACAATGAGCAGTTCTTC,CASSTRRGTSGRVSYNEQFF
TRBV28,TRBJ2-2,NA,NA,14,TGTGCCAGCAGTTTAGGCTTTAACACCGGGGAGCTGTTTTTT,CASSLGFNTGELFF
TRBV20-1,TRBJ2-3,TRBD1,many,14,TGCAGTGCTAGAAGGGACAGATTCACAGATACGCAGTATTTT,CSARRDRFTDTQYF
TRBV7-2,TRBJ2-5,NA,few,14,TGTGCCAGCAGCCAAGACTACAACCAAGAGACCCAGTACTTC,CASSQDYNQETQYF
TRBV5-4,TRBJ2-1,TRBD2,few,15,TGTGCCAGCAGCTTTATGGCTAGCGGGAGCGATGAGCAGTTCTTC,CASSFMASGSDEQFF
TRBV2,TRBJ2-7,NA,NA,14,TGTGCCAGCAGCTCCCGGGACAACTCCTACGAGCAGTACTTC,CASSSRDNSYEQYF
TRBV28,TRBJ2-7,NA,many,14,TGTGCCAGCAGTTTGGGGACACTAACCTACGAGCAGTACTTC,CASSLGTLTYEQYF
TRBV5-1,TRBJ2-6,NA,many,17,TGCGCCAGCAGCCCTATGGTGGGGACCTCTGGGGCCAACGTCCTGACTTTC,CASSPMVGTSGANVLTF
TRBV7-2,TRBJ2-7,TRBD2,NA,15,TGTGCCAGCAGCCCAGCTAGCGGGAACTCCTACGAGCAGTACTTC,CASSPASGNSYEQYF
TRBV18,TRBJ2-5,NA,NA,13,TGTGCCAGCTCACCCAGCAGGGACGAGACCCAGTACTTC,CASSPSRDETQYF
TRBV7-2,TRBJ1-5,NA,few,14,TGTGCCAGCAGCCAGAGGTTGGGCAATCAGCCCCAGCATTTT,CASSQRLGNQPQHF
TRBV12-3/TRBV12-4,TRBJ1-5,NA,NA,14,TGTGCCAGCAGTTTAAGGCATAGCAATCAGCCCCAGCATTTT,CASSLRHSNQPQHF
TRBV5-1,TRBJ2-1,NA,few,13,TGCGCCAGCAGCTCCCCCAGGGTTGGTGAGCAGTTCTTC,CASSSPRVGEQFF
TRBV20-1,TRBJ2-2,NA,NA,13,TGCACCCCCAAGGAGGCGAACACCGGGGAGCTGTTTTTT,CTPKEANTGELFF
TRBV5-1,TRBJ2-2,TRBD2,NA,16,TGCGCCAGCAACTCTCCTAGCGGGAGCGTCCACGGGGAGCTGTTTTTT,CASNSPSGSVHGELFF
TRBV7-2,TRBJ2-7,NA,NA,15,TGTGCCAGCAGCTTATCCAAACAGGGAACCTACGAGCAGTACTTC,CASSLSKQGTYEQYF
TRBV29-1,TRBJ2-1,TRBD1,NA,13,TGCAGCGACCTGACAGGGGCGAGTAATGAGCAGTTCTTC,CSDLTGASNEQFF
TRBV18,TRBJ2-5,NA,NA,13,TGTGCCAGCTCACCAGGGGGTGTCGAGACCCAGTACTTC,CASSPGGVETQYF
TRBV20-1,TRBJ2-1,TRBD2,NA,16,TGCAGTGCTAGAGCGGGAGGGCGTAGTTCCTACAATGAGCAGTTCTTC,CSARAGGRSSYNEQFF
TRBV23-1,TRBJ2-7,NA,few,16,TGCGCCAGCAGTCAATCGCCCCCAGGGGCTTTCGACGAGCAGTACTTC,CASSQSPPGAFDEQYF
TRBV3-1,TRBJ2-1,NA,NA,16,TGTGCCAGCAGCTCGCTTTTGGGTAGCGGAGTAAATGAGCAGTTCTTC,CASSSLLGSGVNEQFF
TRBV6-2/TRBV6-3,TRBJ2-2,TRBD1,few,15,TGTGCCAGCAGTTTCTGGACAGGCAACACCGGGGAGCTGTTTTTT,CASSFWTGNTGELFF
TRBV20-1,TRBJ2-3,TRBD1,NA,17,TGCAGTGCTAGCCCCGGGACAGGGGCTCCTAGCACAGATACGCAGTATTTT,CSASPGTGAPSTDTQYF
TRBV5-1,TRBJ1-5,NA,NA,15,TGCGCCAGCAGGGTTGGGTTGGGAGGCGATCAGCCCCAGCATTTT,CASRVGLGGDQPQHF
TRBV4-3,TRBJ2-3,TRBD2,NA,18,TGCGCCAGCAGCCAATCTTTTAGCGGGAGCCGGGAGCCGAATACGCAGTATTTT,CASSQSFSGSREPNTQYF
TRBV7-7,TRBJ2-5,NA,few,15,TGTGCCAGCAGCTTGCTCGGGACGTCCCAAGAGACCCAGTACTTC,CASSLLGTSQETQYF
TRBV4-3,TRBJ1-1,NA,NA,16,TGCGCCAGCAGCCAAGATATGCGGGGTTATGACACTGAAGCTTTCTTT,CASSQDMRGYDTEAFF
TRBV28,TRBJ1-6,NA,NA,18,TGTGCCAGCACCTCACAATGGGGGCAGAGAACTAATAATTCACCCCTCCACTTT,CASTSQWGQRTNNSPLHF
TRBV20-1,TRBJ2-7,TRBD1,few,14,TGCAGTGCTAGGACAGGGTCTCAAGCCTACGAGCAGTACTTC,CSARTGSQAYEQYF
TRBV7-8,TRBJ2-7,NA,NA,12,TGTGCCAGCACCGTCGGGTTTGGGGAGCAGTACTTC,CASTVGFGEQYF
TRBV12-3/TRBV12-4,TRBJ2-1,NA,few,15,TGTGCCAGCAGTTTTGGTCTATTAGTTTACAATGAGCAGTTCTTC,CASSFGLLVYNEQFF
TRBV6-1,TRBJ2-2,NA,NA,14,TGTGCCAGCAGGCTAGCGCAGAACACCGGGGAGCTGTTTTTT,CASRLAQNTGELFF
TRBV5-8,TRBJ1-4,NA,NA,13,TGTGCCAGCCCGGCCCCGGACTATGAAAAACTGTTTTTT,CASPAPDYEKLFF
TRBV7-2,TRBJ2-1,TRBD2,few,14,TGTGCCAGCAGCTTACATGGACTAGCCACTGAGCAGTTCTTC,CASSLHGLATEQFF
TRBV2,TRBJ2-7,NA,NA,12,TGTGCCAGCAGATCGGGGGTCCACGAGCAGTACTTC,CASRSGVHEQYF
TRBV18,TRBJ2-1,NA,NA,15,TGTGCCAGCTCACTACTCGGGGACTCCTACAATGAGCAGTTCTTC,CASSLLGDSYNEQFF
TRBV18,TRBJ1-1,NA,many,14,TGTGCCAGCTCACCGGGGGGTGTGAACACTGAAGCTTTCTTT,CASSPGGVNTEAFF
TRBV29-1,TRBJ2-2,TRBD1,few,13,TGCAGCGTTGGGCGGACAGGTCCCGGGGAGCTGTTTTTT,CSVGRTGPGELFF
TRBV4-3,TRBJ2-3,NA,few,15,TGCGCCAGCAGCCTAGAACCCTCTAGCACAGATACGCAGTATTTT,CASSLEPSSTDTQYF
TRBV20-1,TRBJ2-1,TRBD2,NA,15,TGCAGTGCTACCAACGGACTAGCGGGATACAATGAGCAGTTCTTC,CSATNGLAGYNEQFF